Shown below are 17 T cell receptor beta chains from a single sample sequenced in a study of blood T cell repertoires in COVID-19. The repertoire was sequenced with immunoSEQ multiplex PCR; TCRdb's copy has only in-frame clones and lacks some. The sample carries a few hundred thousand clones, more than 70% recorded once. The sample was peripheral blood. The origin of the receptors is a woman younger than 30 with acute or convalescent COVID-19.

The chain couples TRBV7-2 to TRBJ2-7; D is perhaps TRBD2 (6 bases). This CDR3 has 19 residues. V dropped 4 bases and J dropped 2 bases, with 27 bases sitting between them. Looked up from germline, CDR1 is SGHTA and CDR2 is FQGNSA. The CDR3: CASSSSPSVFNGETYEQYF. The CDR3 DNA sequence: TGTGCCAGCAGCTCCAGTCCTAGCGTGTTTAACGGGGAAACCTACGAGCAGTACTTC.

This chain uses TRBV19 with TRBJ2-1; TRBD1 agrees at 8 bases. The CDR3 extends over 12 amino acids. V trimming: 9 bases; J trimming: 8 bases; junction bases outside the gene matches: 6. Germline loops: CDR1 LNHDA, CDR2 SQIVND (reference sequence). CDR3 coding DNA: TGTGCCAGCCGACAGGGGTTCTATGAGCAGTTCTTC. Translation: CASRQGFYEQFF.

The table lists this clone with a count of one. This chain connects TRBV24-1 to TRBJ2-3; possible D gene TRBD2, 6 bases. The CDR3 is 16 amino acids. Per germline, CDR1 KGHDR and CDR2 SFDVKD. Trimming took off 4 bases at V and 0 bases at J, with 13 bases between the two ends. Here the CDR3 DNA reads TGTGCCACCAGTGAAACCGGGACTTCTAGCACAGATACGCAGTATTTT. It yields the protein CATSETGTSSTDTQYF.

V is TRBV7-2 and J is TRBJ1-1; no clear D. V lost 7 bases and J 1 base, leaving 16 bases between the germline ends. Germline V lookup: CDR1 SGHTA, CDR2 FQGNSA. The CDR3 length is 15 residues. The CDR3 bases are TGTGCCAGCACCCTTACCGTCACAAGGAACACTGAAGCTTTCTTT. It yields the protein CASTLTVTRNTEAFF.

The rearrangement joins TRBV27 to TRBJ2-1; 9 nucleotides match TRBD2. The CDR3 length is 16 residues. V shed 5 bases and J 4 bases; nucleotides not matched to a gene: 9. The V gene's germline CDR1 is MNHEY and CDR2 SMNVEV (reference sequence). The CDR3 region has the DNA TGTGCCAGCAGTGTCCTCTCTAGCGGGACTTACAATGAGCAGTTCTTC. Protein sequence: CASSVLSSGTYNEQFF.

In its sample, this clone was seen a few times. This sequence joins TRBV29-1 and TRBJ2-7, with 10 bases identical to TRBD1. The CDR3 runs 14 residues. Germline loops: CDR1 SQVTM, CDR2 ANQGSEA. The V gene end was trimmed by 8 bases and the J gene end by 2 bases; junction bases not matched to a gene: 9. The CDR3 loop is CSPGDRGTTYEQYF. Written as DNA, the CDR3 is TGCAGCCCTGGGGACAGGGGTACAACCTACGAGCAGTACTTC.

The V call is TRBV4-3, the J call TRBJ2-7; TRBD2 matches at 8 bases. V shed 2 bases, J shed 0 bases, and the junction held 3 bases outside the gene matches. This CDR3 is 15 amino acids long. CDR1 is LGHNA and CDR2 is YSLEER in the germline V gene. The CDR3 DNA follows: TGCGCCAGCAGCCAAAGACTAGCGAGCTCCTACGAGCAGTACTTC. This codes for CASSQRLASSYEQYF.

The rearrangement uses TRBV7-6 and TRBJ2-7; possibly TRBD1 for D (6 bases). CDR3 length equals 12 residues. V was clipped by 5 bases and J by 6 bases, with 11 bases between them. The V gene's germline CDR1 is SGHVS and CDR2 FNYEAQ. The CDR3 region is CASSPRQAEQYF. The CDR3 DNA is TGTGCCAGCAGCCCTCGACAGGCCGAGCAGTACTTC.

The rearrangement joins TRBV6-2 or TRBV6-3 to TRBJ2-1; 12 nucleotides match TRBD2. The CDR3 runs to 17 residues. The V gene end was trimmed by 4 bases and the J gene end by 2 bases; junction bases not matched to a gene: 6. Germline V CDR1 and CDR2: MNHEY, SVGEGT. DNA of the CDR3: TGTGCCAGCAGTTTTCGACTAGCGGGAGATCCCTACAATGAGCAGTTCTTC. It is translated as CASSFRLAGDPYNEQFF.

The chain carries TRBV4-2 and TRBJ2-2; 10 bases are shared with TRBD1. J gave up 7 bases and V 2 bases, and 10 bases lay outside the gene matches. This CDR3 has 17 residues. Germline CDR1 LGHNA, CDR2 YNFKEQ. The CDR3 nucleotides are TGTGCCAGCAGCCAAAAGCCCGGGACAGGGGTAGGCGGGGAGCTGTTTTTT. Its protein product is CASSQKPGTGVGGELFF.

This chain links TRBV21-1 with TRBJ2-7; the listed D gene, TRBD2, was not tested against the DNA. TRBV21-1 is classified as a pseudogene. This CDR3 region has 19 residues. The CDR3 DNA reads as TGTGCCAGCAGCAAAGCGCCCCAAGTCCTAGCGGGAGTTTTCTACGAGCAGTACTTC. As protein: CASSKAPQVLAGVFYEQYF.

The V call is TRBV7-2, the J call TRBJ2-2; 11 bases match TRBD2. The CDR3 loop spans 19 amino acids. The germline gives CDR1 SGHTA, CDR2 FQGNSA. Trimming at V came to 7 bases and at J to 4 bases, leaving 17 bases not matched to a gene. CDR3 coding DNA: TGTGCCAGCACCAAGGGGAACTTAGCGGGAGGGCCCTCCACCGGGGAGCTGTTTTTT. It encodes CASTKGNLAGGPSTGELFF.

This clone was picked up many times. The chain joins TRBV27 to TRBJ2-5; possible D gene TRBD2, 6 bases. From germline, CDR1 is MNHEY and CDR2 SMNVEV (reference sequence). There are 17 residues in the CDR3. V was shortened by 1 base and J by 4 bases, with 19 bases between the two germline ends. CDR3 bases: TGTGCCAGCAGTTTATGGGGAGGTGCGGGGTTAGTAGAGACCCAGTACTTC. Translated: CASSLWGGAGLVETQYF.

The chain recombines TRBV7-2 with TRBJ2-5; D may be TRBD1 (6 bases). The V and J ends lost 1 base and 5 bases respectively, with 14 bases between them. CDR3 length equals 15 residues. Germline-derived CDR1 and CDR2 are SGHTA and FQGNSA. CDR3 sequence reads: CASSLVSGAGETQYF. The CDR3 DNA follows: TGTGCCAGCAGCTTAGTATCAGGGGCAGGGGAGACCCAGTACTTC.

In nucleotides, the CDR3 is TGTGCCTGGAGTGTAGGAGGGCCTCCCTACAATGAGCAGTTCTTC. Its translation is CAWSVGGPPYNEQFF. The chain recombines TRBV30 with TRBJ2-1; maybe TRBD2 (6 bases). Trimming removed 0 bases at V and 2 bases at J, with 11 bases between. Germline loops: CDR1 GTSNPN, CDR2 SVGIG (reference sequence). The CDR3 runs to 15 residues.

This clone turned up a few times. The gene calls are TRBV6-1 and TRBJ1-1; the D gene is possibly TRBD1 (5 bases). The CDR3 is made up of 15 amino acids. Germline-derived CDR1 and CDR2 are MNHNS and SASEGT. V was trimmed by 2 bases and J by 1 base, leaving 11 bases between them. DNA for the CDR3: TGTGCCAGCAGTGAAATGGGGGGATGGAACACTGAAGCTTTCTTT. It specifies CASSEMGGWNTEAFF.

CDR3 nucleotide sequence: TGCGCCAGCAGCCAAGATCTGGCAGGGGTGGTTGAAAAACTGTTTTTT. Translating gives CASSQDLAGVVEKLFF. The chain employs TRBV4-3 and TRBJ1-4; a weak D match, TRBD1 (6 bases). The germline V gene encodes CDR1 LGHNA and CDR2 YSLEER. Trimming took 0 bases from V and 7 from J, leaving 15 bases between them. The CDR3 extends over 16 amino acids.